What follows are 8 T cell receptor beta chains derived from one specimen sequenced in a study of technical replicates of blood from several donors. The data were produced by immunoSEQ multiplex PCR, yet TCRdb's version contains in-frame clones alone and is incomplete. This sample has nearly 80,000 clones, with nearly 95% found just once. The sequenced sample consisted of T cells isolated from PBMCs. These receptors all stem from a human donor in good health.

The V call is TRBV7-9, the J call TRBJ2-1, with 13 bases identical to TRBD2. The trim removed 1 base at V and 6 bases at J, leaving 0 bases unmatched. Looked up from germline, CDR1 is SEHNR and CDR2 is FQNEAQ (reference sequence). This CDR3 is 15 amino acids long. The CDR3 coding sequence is TGTGCCAGCAGCTTAGGGACTAGCGGGAGCAATGAGCAGTTCTTC. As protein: CASSLGTSGSNEQFF.

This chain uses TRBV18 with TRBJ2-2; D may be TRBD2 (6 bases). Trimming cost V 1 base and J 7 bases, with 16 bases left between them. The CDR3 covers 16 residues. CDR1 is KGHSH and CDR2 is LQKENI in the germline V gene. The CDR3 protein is CASSPRSGSQDGELFF. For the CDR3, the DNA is TGTGCCAGCTCACCACGATCCGGGAGCCAAGACGGGGAGCTGTTTTTT.

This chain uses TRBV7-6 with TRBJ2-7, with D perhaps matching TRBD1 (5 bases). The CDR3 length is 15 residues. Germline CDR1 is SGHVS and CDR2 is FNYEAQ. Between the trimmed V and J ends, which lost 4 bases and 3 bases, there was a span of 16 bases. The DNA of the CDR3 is TGTGCCAGCAGCTCGTTAGACAGATACTTCTACGAGCAGTACTTC. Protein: CASSSLDRYFYEQYF. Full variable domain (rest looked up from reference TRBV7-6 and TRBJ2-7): GAGVSQSPRYKVTKRGQDVALRCDPISGHVSLYWYRQALGQGPEFLTYFNYEAQQDKSGLPNDRFSAERPEGSISTLTIQRTEQRDSAMYRCASSSLDRYFYEQYFGPGTRLTVT.

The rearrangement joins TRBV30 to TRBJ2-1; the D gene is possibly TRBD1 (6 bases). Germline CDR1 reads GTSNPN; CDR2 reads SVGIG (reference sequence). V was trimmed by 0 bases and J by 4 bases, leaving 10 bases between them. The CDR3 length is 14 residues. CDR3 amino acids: CAWSVPQGYNEQFF. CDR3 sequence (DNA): TGTGCCTGGAGTGTACCCCAGGGGTACAATGAGCAGTTCTTC.

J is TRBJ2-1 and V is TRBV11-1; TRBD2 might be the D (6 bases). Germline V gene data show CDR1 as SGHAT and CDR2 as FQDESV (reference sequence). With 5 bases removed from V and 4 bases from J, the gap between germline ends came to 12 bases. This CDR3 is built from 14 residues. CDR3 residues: CASSAGLEYNEQFF. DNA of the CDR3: TGTGCCAGCAGCGCGGGACTCGAATACAATGAGCAGTTCTTC.

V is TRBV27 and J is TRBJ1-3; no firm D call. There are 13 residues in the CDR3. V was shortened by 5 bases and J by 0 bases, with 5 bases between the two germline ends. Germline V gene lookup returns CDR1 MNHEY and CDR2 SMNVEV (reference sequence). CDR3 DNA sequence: TGTGCCAGCAGTAGCGACTCTGGAAACACCATATATTTT. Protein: CASSSDSGNTIYF.

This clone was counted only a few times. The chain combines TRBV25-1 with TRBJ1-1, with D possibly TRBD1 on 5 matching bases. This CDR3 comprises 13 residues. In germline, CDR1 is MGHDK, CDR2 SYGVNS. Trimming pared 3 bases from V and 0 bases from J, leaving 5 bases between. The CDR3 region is CASSDRVNTEAFF. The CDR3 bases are TGTGCCAGCAGTGACAGGGTGAACACTGAAGCTTTCTTT.

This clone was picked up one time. In nucleotides, the CDR3 is TGTGCCAGCAGTTTATCAGGACAGGGGGGAAATGAGCAGTTCTTC. Translation: CASSLSGQGGNEQFF. The chain carries TRBV27 and TRBJ2-1; TRBD1 agrees at 10 bases. This CDR3 comprises 15 residues. V lost 0 bases and J lost 7; bases outside the gene matches: 3. Germline V gene data show CDR1 as MNHEY and CDR2 as SMNVEV (reference sequence).